The TCR beta chain under discussion was sequenced for a study of cytomegalovirus exposure and HLA in healthy donors. Study in general: Sequencing of roughly 180 million T cells in an earlier analysis found approximately 120 million unique TCR beta sequences. Broader study findings: Exclusion applied to some V segments, including TRBV6-2 and TRBV6-3, as they were indistinguishable. A later analysis, which compared TCR beta chains of equal frequency, found the HLA-associated ones more clonally expanded.

Germline V lookup: CDR1 LNHDA, CDR2 SQIVND (reference sequence). V shed 5 bases, J shed 5 bases, and the junction held 5 bases outside the gene matches. The CDR3 loop spans 14 amino acids. In regard to this clone: Its antigen is undetermined.

With 60 Vbeta and 13 Jbeta primers, the PCR was carried out. Clones were sequenced by immunoSEQ multiplex PCR, and TCRdb holds only the in-frame ones, with some missing. The table lists about 120,000 clones, over 70% of them singletons, with 4% to 5% in the top ten. Input material: PBMCs. V usage is TRBV19 and J usage is TRBJ1-1; TRBD1 matches 10 bases. This sequence originates from a woman aged 40 to 50 in good health and CMV-seropositive. CDR3 in DNA: TGTGCCAGTAGTCTGGGACAGGGGAGAACTGAAGCTTTCTTT. Protein sequence: CASSLGQGRTEAFF.